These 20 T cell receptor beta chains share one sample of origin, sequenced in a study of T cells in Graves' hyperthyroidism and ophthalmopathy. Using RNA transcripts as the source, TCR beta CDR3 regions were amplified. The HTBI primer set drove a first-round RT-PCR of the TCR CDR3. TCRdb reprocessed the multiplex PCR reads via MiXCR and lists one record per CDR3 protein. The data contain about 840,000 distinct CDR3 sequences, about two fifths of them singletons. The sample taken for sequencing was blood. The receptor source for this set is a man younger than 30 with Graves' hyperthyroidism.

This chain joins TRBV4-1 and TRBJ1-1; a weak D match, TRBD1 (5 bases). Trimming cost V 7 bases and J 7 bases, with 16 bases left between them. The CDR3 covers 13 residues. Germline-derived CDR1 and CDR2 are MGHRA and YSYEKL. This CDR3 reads CASTPGGTDEAFF. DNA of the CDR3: TGCGCCAGCACCCCCGGAGGGACGGATGAAGCTTTCTTT.

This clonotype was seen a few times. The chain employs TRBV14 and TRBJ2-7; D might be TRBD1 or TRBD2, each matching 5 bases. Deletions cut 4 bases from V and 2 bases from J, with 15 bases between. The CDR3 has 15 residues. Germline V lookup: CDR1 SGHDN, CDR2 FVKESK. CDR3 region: CASSRSGTPTYEQYF. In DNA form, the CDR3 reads TGTGCCAGCAGCCGCTCCGGGACCCCGACCTACGAGCAGTACTTC.

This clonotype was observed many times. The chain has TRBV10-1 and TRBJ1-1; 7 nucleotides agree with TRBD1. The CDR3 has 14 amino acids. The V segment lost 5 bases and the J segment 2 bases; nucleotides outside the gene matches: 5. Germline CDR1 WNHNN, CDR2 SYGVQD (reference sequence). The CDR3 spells CASSYDRANTEAFF. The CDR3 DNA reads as TGCGCCAGCAGTTATGACAGGGCCAACACTGAAGCTTTCTTT.

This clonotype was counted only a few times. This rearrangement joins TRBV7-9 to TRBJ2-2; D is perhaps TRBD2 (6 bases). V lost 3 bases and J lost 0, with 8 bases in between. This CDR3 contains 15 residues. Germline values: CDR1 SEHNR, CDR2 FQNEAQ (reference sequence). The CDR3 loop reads CASSFLASNTGELFF. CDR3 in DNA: TGTGCCAGCAGCTTTCTAGCGTCGAACACCGGGGAGCTGTTTTTT.

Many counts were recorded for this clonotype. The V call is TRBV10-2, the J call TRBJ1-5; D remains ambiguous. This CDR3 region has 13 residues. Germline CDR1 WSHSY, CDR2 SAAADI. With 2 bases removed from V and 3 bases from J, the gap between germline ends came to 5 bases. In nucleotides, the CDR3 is TGCGCCAGCAGTGAGAAATACAATCAGCCCCAGCATTTT. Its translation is CASSEKYNQPQHF.

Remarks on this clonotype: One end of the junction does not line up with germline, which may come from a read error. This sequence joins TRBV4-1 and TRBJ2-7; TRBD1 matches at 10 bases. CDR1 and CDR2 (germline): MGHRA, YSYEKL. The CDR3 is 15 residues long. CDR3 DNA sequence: TGTGCCAGCAGCCCCGAGGGACAGGGGTCCTACGAGCAGTACTTC. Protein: CASSPEGQGSYEQYF.

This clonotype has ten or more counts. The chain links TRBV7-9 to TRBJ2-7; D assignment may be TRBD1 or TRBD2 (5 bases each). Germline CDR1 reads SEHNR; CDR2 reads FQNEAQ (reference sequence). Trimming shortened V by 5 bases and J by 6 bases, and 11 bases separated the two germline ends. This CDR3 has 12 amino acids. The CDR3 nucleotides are TGTGCCAGCAGCGGGGCGAGGGGCGAGCAGTACTTC. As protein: CASSGARGEQYF.

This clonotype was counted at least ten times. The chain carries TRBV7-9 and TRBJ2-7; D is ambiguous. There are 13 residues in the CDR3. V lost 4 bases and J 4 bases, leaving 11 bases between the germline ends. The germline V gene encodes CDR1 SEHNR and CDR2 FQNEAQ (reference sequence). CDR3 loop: CASSYIQKYEQYF. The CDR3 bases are TGTGCCAGCAGCTACATACAGAAATACGAGCAGTACTTC.

CDR3 DNA: TGCGCCAGCAGCAAGGGACTCCGAAGCGACGAGCAGTACTTC. It specifies CASSKGLRSDEQYF. The chain employs TRBV5-1 and TRBJ2-7, with D possibly matching TRBD2 (6 bases). V shed 4 bases and J shed 5 bases, with 16 bases lying between them. This CDR3 spans 14 amino acids. Germline V gene sequence: CDR1 SGHRS, CDR2 YFSETQ.

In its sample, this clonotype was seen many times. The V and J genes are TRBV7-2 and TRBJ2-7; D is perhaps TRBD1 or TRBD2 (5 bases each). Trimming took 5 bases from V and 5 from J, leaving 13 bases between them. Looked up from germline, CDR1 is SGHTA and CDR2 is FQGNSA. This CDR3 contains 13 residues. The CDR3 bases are TGTGCCAGCAGCCCCGGGGCATGGAACGAGCAGTACTTC. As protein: CASSPGAWNEQYF.

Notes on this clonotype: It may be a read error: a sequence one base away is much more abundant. The CDR3 is CATSPRRGETQYF. The CDR3 region has the DNA TGTGCCACCAGCCCACGCAGGGGAGAGACCCAGTACTTC. V gene TRBV24-1 combines with J gene TRBJ2-5, with D perhaps matching TRBD1 (6 bases). Germline CDR1 and CDR2: KGHDR and SFDVKD. The CDR3 runs to 13 residues. V lost 7 bases and J lost 4, with 12 bases in between.

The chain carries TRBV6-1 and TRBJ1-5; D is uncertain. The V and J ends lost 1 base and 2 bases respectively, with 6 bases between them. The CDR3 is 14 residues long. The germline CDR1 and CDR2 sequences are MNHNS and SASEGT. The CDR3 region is CASSEDTGNQPQHF. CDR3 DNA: TGTGCCAGCAGTGAAGATACGGGCAATCAGCCCCAGCATTTT.

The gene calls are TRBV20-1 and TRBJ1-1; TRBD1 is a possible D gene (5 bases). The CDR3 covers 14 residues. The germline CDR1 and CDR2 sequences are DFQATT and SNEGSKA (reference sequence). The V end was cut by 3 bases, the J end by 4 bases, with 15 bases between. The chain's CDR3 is CSARKEAGPTEAFF. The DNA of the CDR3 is TGCAGTGCTAGGAAGGAGGCAGGGCCCACTGAAGCTTTCTTT.

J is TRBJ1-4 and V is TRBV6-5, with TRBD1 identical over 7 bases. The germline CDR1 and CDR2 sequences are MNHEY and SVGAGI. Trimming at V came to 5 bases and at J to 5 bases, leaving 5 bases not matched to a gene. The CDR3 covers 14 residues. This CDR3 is CASSESRGNEKLFF. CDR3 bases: TGTGCCAGCAGTGAGTCCAGGGGGAATGAAAAACTGTTTTTT.

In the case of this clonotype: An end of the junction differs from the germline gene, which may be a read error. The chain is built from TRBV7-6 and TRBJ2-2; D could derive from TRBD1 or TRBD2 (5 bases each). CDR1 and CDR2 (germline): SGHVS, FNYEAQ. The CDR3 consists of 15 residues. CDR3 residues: CASSLNPRGTGELVF. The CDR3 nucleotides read TGTGCCAGCAGCTTAAACCCTAGGGGTACCGGGGAGCTGGTTTTT.

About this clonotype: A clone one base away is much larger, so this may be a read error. This CDR3 is CASKGQETHNSPLHF. The CDR3 coding sequence is TGTGCCAGCAAGGGACAGGAGACCCATAATTCACCCCTCCACTTT. This chain joins TRBV2 and TRBJ1-6, with 8 bases fitting TRBD1. V lost 7 bases, J lost 5 bases, and 7 bases stayed unmatched. CDR1 is SNHLY and CDR2 is FYNNEI in the germline V gene. This CDR3 is built from 15 residues.

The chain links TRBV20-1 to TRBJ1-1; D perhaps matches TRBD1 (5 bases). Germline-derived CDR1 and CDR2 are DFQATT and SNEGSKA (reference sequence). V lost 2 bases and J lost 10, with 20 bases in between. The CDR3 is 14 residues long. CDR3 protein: CSARSGSSRGAAFF. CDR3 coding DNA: TGCAGTGCTAGATCAGGCAGTTCGCGAGGGGCAGCTTTCTTT.

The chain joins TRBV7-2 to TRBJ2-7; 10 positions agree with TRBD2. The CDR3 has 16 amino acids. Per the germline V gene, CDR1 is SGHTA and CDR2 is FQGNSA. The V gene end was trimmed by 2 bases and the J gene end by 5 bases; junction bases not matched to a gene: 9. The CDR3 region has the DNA TGTGCCAGCAGCTTATCCCTAGCGGGGGCTCGGAACGAGCAGTACTTC. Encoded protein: CASSLSLAGARNEQYF.

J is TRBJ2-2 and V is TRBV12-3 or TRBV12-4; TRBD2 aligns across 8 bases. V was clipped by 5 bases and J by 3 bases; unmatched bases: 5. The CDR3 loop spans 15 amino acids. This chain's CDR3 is CASSPTSGDTGELFF. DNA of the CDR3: TGTGCCAGCAGTCCAACTAGCGGAGACACCGGGGAGCTGTTTTTT.

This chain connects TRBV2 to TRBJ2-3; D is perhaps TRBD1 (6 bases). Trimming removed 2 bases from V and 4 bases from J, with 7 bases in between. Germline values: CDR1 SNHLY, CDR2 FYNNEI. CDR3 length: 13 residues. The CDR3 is CASSENRADTQYF. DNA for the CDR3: TGTGCCAGCAGTGAAAACAGGGCAGATACGCAGTATTTT.